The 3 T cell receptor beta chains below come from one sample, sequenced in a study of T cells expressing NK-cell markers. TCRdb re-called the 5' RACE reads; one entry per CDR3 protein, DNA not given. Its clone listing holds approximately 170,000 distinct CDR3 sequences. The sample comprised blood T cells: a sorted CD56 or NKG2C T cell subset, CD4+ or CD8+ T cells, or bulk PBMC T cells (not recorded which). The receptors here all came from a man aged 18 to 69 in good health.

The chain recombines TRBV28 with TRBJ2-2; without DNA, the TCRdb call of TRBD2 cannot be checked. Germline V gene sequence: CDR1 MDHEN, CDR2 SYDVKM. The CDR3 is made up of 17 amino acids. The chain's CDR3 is CASSYRTSGARTGELFF.

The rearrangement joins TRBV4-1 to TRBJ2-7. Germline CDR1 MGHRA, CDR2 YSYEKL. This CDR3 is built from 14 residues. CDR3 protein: CASSQGRGFDEQYF.

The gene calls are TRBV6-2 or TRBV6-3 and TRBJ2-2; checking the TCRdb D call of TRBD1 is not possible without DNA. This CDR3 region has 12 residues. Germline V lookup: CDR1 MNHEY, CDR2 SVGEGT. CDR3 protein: CASDWGTGELFF.